The TCR beta chain described here comes from a study of T cell repertoires in cytomegalovirus infection. Study details: Peptides in the study included HLA-C-restricted and HLA-B-restricted CMV epitopes. CMV infection together with matching HLA type was indicated by public TCR beta signatures. General study findings and limits: In two of eight donors, the top clonotype was HLA-C-restricted CMV-specific. Of the TCR beta families, the public ones yielded a cumulative frequency that identified carriers of CMV plus the relevant HLA.

On this clonotype itself: What it binds is unknown.

TCRdb analysed the reads with MiXCR anew, one entry per CDR3 protein. The sample holds about 100,000 distinct CDR3 sequences, 25% to 30% seen once. The CDR3 loop spans 13 amino acids. The V end was cut by 4 bases, the J end by 2 bases, with 6 bases between. Germline assignment: CDR1 SGHNT and CDR2 YYREEE (reference sequence). The material was CD8+ T cells from cultured PBMCs, obtained from culture after CMV antigen stimulation. The chain recombines TRBV5-4 with TRBJ2-2, with D maybe TRBD2 (5 bases). This receptor was obtained from a human donor in good health (CMV status not recorded). Some clones in this sample may be carry-over from other donors' samples. The CDR3 here is CASSRENTGELFF. The CDR3 region has the DNA TGTGCCAGCAGCCGGGAAAACACCGGGGAGCTGTTTTTT.